The entry that follows covers one T cell receptor beta chain sequence. Antigen specificity is unknown. This record belongs to a study of T cells in localized non-small cell lung cancer. Sequencing used immunoSEQ multiplex PCR; TCRdb keeps in-frame clones, though not all of them. The data contain under 35,000 clones, 78% of them seen just once; the ten biggest clones take up approximately 33%. Trimming removed 3 bases at V and 15 bases at J, with 18 bases between. CDR3 length: 13 amino acids. The germline V gene has CDR1 SEHNR and CDR2 FQNEAQ (reference sequence). Study-level findings and limits: The study found T cell clonality highest in uninvolved adjacent lung, above tumor.

The receptor's source is a male donor aged 60 or older with stage II squamous cell lung carcinoma. The chain is built from TRBV7-9 and TRBJ2-1; D perhaps matches TRBD2 (5 bases). This specimen was peripheral blood, taken before any cancer treatment. For the CDR3, the DNA is TGTGCCAGCAGCTTCCCCGCAGCGGTCCAGGTGTTCTTC. Its protein is CASSFPAAVQVFF.